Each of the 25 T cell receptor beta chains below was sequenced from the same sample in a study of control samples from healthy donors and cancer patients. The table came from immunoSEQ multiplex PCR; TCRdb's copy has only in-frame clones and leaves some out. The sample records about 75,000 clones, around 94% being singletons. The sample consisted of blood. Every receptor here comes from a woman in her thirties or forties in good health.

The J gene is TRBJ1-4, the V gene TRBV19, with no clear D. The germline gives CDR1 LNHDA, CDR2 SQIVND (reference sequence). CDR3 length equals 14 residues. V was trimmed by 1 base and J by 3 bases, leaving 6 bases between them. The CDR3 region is CASSIGSANEKLFF. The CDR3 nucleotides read TGTGCCAGTAGTATAGGGTCGGCTAATGAAAAACTGTTTTTT. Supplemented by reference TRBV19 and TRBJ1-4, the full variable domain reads DGGITQSPKYLFRKEGQNVTLSCEQNLNHDAMYWYRQDPGQGLRLIYYSQIVNDFQKGDIAEGYSVSREKKESFPLTVTSAQKNPTAFYLCASSIGSANEKLFFGSGTQLSVL.

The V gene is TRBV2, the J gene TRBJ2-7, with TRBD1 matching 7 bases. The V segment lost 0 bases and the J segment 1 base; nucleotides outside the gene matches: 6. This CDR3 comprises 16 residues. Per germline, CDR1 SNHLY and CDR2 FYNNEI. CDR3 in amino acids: CASSEAIGQESYEQYF. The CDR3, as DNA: TGTGCCAGCAGTGAAGCTATTGGACAGGAGTCCTACGAGCAGTACTTC.

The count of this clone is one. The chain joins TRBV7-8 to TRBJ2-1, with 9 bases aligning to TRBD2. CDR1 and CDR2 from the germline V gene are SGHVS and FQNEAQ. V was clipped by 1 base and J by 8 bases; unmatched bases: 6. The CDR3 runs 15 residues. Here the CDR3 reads CASSLVGREGHEQFF. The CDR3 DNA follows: TGTGCCAGCAGCTTAGTGGGGCGGGAGGGCCATGAGCAGTTCTTC.

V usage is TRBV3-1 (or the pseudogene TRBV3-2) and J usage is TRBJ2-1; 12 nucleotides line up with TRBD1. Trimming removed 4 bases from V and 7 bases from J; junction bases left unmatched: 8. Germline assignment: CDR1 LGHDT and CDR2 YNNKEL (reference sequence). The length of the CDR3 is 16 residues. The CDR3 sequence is CASSPDWDRGRNEQFF. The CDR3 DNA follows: TGTGCCAGCAGCCCAGACTGGGACAGGGGGCGAAATGAGCAGTTCTTC.

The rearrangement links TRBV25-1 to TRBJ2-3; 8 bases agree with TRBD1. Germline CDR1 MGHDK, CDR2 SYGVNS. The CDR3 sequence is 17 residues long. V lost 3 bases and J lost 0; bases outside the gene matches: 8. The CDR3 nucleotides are TGTGCCAGCAGTGAGGACAGGGCCTCGACGAGCACAGATACGCAGTATTTT. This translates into CASSEDRASTSTDTQYF. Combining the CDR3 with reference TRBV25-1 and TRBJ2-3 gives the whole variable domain EADIYQTPRYLVIGTGKKITLECSQTMGHDKMYWYQQDPGMELHLIHYSYGVNSTEKGDLSSESTVSRIRTEHFPLTLESARPSHTSQYLCASSEDRASTSTDTQYFGPGTRLTVL.

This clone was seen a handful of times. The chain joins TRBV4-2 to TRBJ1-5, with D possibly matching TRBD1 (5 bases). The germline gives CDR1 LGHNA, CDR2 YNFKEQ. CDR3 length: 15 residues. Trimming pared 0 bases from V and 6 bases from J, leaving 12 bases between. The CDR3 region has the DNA TGTGCCAGCAGCCAAGAAAGGGGCTGGGGTCAGCCCCAGCATTTT. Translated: CASSQERGWGQPQHF.

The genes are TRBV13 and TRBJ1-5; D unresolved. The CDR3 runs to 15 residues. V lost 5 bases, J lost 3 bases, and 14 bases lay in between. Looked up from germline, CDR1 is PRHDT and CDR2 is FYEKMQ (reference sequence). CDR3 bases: TGTGCCAGCAGCAAAGGGCCAGCCTACAATCAGCCCCAGCATTTT. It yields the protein CASSKGPAYNQPQHF.

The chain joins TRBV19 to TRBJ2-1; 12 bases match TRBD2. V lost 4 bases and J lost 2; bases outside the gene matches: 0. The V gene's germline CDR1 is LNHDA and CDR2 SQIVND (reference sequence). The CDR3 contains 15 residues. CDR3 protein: CASSTSGGAYNEQFF. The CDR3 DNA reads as TGTGCCAGTAGTACTAGCGGGGGGGCCTACAATGAGCAGTTCTTC. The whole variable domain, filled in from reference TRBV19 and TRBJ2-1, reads DGGITQSPKYLFRKEGQNVTLSCEQNLNHDAMYWYRQDPGQGLRLIYYSQIVNDFQKGDIAEGYSVSREKKESFPLTVTSAQKNPTAFYLCASSTSGGAYNEQFFGPGTRLTVL.

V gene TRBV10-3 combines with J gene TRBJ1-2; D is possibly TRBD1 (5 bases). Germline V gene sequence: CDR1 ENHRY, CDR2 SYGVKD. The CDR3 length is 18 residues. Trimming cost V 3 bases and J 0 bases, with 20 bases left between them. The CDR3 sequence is CAISEGGLRTPANYGYTF. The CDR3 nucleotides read TGTGCCATCAGTGAAGGCGGGCTAAGGACACCAGCTAACTATGGCTACACCTTC.

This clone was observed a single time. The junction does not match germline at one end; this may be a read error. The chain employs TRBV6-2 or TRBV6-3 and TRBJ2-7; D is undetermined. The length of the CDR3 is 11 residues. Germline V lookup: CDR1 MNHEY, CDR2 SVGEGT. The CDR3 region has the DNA TGTGCCAGCAGTGTTACCTACGAGCAGTGCTTC. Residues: CASSVTYEQCF.

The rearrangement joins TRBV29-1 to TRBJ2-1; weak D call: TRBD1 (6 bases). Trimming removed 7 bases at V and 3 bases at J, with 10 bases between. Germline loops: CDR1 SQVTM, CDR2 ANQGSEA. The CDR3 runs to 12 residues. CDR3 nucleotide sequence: TGCAGCGGGCAGGGGAGCTACAATGAGCAGTTCTTC. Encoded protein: CSGQGSYNEQFF.

As DNA, the CDR3 is TGCAGTGCTAGTGGTCTTGGGGGTTCTGTTGGGGCAACTAATGAAAAACTGTTTTTT. Amino acids: CSASGLGGSVGATNEKLFF. The rearrangement links TRBV20-1 to TRBJ1-4, with a possible D match to TRBD1 (5 bases). From germline, CDR1 is DFQATT and CDR2 SNEGSKA (reference sequence). V was cut by 3 bases and J by 0 bases, with 23 bases left in between. This CDR3 region has 19 residues.

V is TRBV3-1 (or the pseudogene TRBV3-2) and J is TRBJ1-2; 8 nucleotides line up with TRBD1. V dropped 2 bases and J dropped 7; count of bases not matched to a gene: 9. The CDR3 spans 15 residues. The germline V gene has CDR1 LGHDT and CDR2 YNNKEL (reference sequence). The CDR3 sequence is CASSQPDRAGFGYTF. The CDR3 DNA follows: TGTGCCAGCAGCCAACCGGACAGGGCGGGATTTGGCTACACCTTC.

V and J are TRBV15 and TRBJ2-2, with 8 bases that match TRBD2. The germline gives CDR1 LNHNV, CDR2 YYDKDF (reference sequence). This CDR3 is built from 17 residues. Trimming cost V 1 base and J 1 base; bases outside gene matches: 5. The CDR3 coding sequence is TGTGCCACCAGCAGAGTCGGGGGGGACCTGAACACCGGGGAGCTGTTTTTT. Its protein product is CATSRVGGDLNTGELFF.

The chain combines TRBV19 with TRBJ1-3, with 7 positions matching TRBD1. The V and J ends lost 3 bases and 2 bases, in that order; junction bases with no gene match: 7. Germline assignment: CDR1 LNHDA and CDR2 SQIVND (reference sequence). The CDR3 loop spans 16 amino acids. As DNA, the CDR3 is TGTGCCAGTAGTATTCCCCAGGGGGTGACTGGAAACACCATATATTTT. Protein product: CASSIPQGVTGNTIYF. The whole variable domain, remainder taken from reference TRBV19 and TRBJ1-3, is DGGITQSPKYLFRKEGQNVTLSCEQNLNHDAMYWYRQDPGQGLRLIYYSQIVNDFQKGDIAEGYSVSREKKESFPLTVTSAQKNPTAFYLCASSIPQGVTGNTIYFGEGSWLTVV.

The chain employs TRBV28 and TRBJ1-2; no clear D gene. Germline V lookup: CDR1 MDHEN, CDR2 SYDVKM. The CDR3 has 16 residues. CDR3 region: CATERFGDKTNYGYTF. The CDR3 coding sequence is TGTGCTACAGAACGATTTGGGGATAAGACGAACTATGGCTACACCTTC.

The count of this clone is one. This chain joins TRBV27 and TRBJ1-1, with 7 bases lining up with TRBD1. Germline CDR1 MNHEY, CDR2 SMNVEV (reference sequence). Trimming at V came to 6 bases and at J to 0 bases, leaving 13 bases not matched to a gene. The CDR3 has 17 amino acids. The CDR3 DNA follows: TGTGCCAGCAGGACCACCACAGGGGTTGTGGTGAACACTGAAGCTTTCTTT. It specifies CASRTTTGVVVNTEAFF.

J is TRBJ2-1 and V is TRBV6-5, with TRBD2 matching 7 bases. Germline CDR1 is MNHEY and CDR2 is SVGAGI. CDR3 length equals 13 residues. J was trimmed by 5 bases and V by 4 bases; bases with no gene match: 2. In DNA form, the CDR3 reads TGTGCCAGCAGTTTGGGACTAAACAATGAGCAGTTCTTC. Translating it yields CASSLGLNNEQFF.

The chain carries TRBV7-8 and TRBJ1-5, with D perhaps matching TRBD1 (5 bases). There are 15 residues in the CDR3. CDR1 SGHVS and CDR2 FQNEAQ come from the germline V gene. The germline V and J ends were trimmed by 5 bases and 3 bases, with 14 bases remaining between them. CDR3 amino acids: CASSRRGAPNQPQHF. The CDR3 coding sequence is TGTGCCAGCAGCCGCCGCGGGGCGCCCAATCAGCCCCAGCATTTT.

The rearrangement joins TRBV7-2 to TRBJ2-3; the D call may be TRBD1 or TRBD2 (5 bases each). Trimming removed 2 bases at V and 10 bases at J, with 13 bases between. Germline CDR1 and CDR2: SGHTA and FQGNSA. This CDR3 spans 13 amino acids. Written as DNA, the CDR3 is TGTGCCAGCAGCTTAATGGGACGGGTGGCGCAGTATTTT. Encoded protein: CASSLMGRVAQYF.

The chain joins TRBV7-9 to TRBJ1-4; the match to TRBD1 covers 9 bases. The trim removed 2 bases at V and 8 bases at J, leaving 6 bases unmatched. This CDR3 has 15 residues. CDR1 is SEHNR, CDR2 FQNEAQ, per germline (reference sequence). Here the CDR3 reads CASSLPWTGEEKLFF. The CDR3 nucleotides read TGTGCCAGCAGCTTACCGTGGACAGGGGAGGAAAAACTGTTTTTT.

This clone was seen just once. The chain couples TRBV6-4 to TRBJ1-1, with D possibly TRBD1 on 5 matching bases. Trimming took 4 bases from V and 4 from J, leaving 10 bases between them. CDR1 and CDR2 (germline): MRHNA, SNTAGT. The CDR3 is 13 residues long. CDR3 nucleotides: TGTGCCAGCAGTGTAGGGGTCGGCACTGAAGCTTTCTTT. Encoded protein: CASSVGVGTEAFF.

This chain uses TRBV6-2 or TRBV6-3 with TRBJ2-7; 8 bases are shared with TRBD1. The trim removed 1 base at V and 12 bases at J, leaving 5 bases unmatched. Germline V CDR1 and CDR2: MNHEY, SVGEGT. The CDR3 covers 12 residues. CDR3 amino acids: CASSYYRDRTYF. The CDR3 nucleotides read TGTGCCAGCAGTTACTACCGGGACAGGACGTACTTC.

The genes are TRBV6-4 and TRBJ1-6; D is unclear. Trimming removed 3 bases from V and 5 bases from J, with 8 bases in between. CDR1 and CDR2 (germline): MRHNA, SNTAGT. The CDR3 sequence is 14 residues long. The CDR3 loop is CASSERVNNSPLHF. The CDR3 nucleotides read TGTGCCAGCAGTGAACGGGTGAATAATTCACCCCTCCACTTT.

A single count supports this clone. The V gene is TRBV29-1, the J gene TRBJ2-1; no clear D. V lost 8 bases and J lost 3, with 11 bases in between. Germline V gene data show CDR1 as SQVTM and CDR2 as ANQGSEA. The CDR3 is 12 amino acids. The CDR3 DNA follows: TGCAGCCCCTTGGGCTACTACAATGAGCAGTTCTTC. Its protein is CSPLGYYNEQFF.